A selection of T cell receptor beta chains follows, all from one sample in a study of blood T cell repertoires in COVID-19. Using immunoSEQ multiplex PCR, the repertoire was profiled, and TCRdb retains in-frame clones only, with some absent. The sample includes roughly 400,000 clones, approximately 89% of them seen just once. Specimen: PBMCs or T cells enriched from blood (not recorded which). The receptor source for this set is a woman in her 40s who had been exposed to COVID-19. Each CDR3 is given with its conserved first and last residue. The D gene is left open where the match is weak.

>TRBJ2-2|NA|TRBV10-3
CAISVRDTGELFF
>TRBJ1-1|TRBD1|TRBV7-8
CASSFDRGFLSTEAFF
>TRBJ1-1|TRBD1|TRBV9
CASSPRWEGQGSNTEAFF
>TRBJ2-7|TRBD1|TRBV30
CAWSVGTGAAYEQYF
>TRBJ2-7|TRBD1|TRBV5-4
CASSSDRAHEQYF
>TRBJ2-7|NA|TRBV5-5
CASSLISPPYEQYF
>TRBJ2-2|NA|TRBV7-8
CASSKLSGPGELFF
>TRBJ2-1|TRBD2|TRBV27
CASSLGLAGGSSYNEQFF
>TRBJ2-2|NA|TRBV5-8
CASSLAALGQYTGELFF
>TRBJ1-1|NA|TRBV29-1
CSVGAESEAFF
>TRBJ2-3|NA|TRBV4-2
CASSQEGWGGIDTQYF
>TRBJ2-7|NA|TRBV19
CASSIDRVAGESYEQYF
>TRBJ1-5|TRBD1|TRBV12-5
CASGRVDRGEGNQPQHF
>TRBJ2-5|NA|TRBV18
CASSLGLQETQYF
>TRBJ1-2|NA|TRBV7-2
CASRLPGVRDYGYTF
>TRBJ1-1|NA|TRBV7-2
CASSLRLPGSTEAFF
>TRBJ2-3|NA|TRBV24-1
CATSEPGGTQYF